This TCR beta chain was profiled in a study of long-term antiretroviral therapy in people with HIV. Survey level was the resolution at which the v3.0 immunoSEQ assay ran. Data came from immunoSEQ multiplex PCR; TCRdb stores just in-frame clones and leaves some out. In the table there are tens of thousands of clones, over 75% of which are singletons. V lost 5 bases and J 6 bases, leaving 13 bases between the germline ends. CDR1 is MDHEN and CDR2 is SYDVKM in the germline V gene. The CDR3 is 13 amino acids. The specimen comprised unsorted PBMCs, sampled 3.3 years after starting antiretroviral therapy. This sequence joins TRBV28 and TRBJ1-1, with unresolved D. The origin of this receptor is a man between 18 and 29 years old with HIV. CDR3 amino acids: CASSPAESAEAFF. CDR3 DNA: TGTGCCAGCAGTCCCGCCGAGAGCGCTGAAGCTTTCTTT.